The 19 T cell receptor beta chains below were found in one sample sequenced in a study of vaccination effects on CD4 cells after COVID-19. Clones were sequenced by immunoSEQ multiplex PCR, and TCRdb holds only the in-frame ones, with some missing. The sample includes 17,000 or so clones, around 70% of them seen just once. No antigens are known for them. Before sequencing, viral peptide pools were used by the ViraFEST assay to expand antigen-specific CD4+ T cells. Subsequent to ten to eleven days of culture, CD4+ T cells were isolated. Documented for the person is a PCR-confirmed SARS-CoV-2 infection occurring between March and December 2020. Vaccine administered to participants consisted of two doses of either BNT162b2 or mRNA-1273. The sample consisted of CD4+ T cells from PBMCs cultured with SARS-CoV-2 spike peptides, taken after COVID-19 vaccination. Receptors originate from a human donor who had a prior SARS-CoV-2 infection.

The sample holds a few counts of this clone. V gene TRBV18 combines with J gene TRBJ1-1, with D tentatively TRBD1 (6 bases). CDR1 is KGHSH and CDR2 is LQKENI in the germline V gene. The V end lost 4 bases, the J end lost 2 bases, and 14 bases lay between the germline ends. The CDR3 covers 15 residues. The CDR3 DNA sequence: TGTGCCAGCTCACTACGGGGACACGTAAACACTGAAGCTTTCTTT. Its protein is CASSLRGHVNTEAFF. Full variable domain (remainder filled in from reference TRBV18 and TRBJ1-1): NAGVMQNPRHLVRRRGQEARLRCSPMKGHSHVYWYRQLPEEGLKFMVYLQKENIIDESGMPKERFSAEFPKEGPSILRIQQVVRGDSAAYFCASSLRGHVNTEAFFGQGTRLTVV.

This chain uses TRBV7-3 with TRBJ1-3; maybe TRBD1 (5 bases). V was trimmed by 2 bases and J by 0 bases, leaving 8 bases between them. This CDR3 contains 15 residues. Germline V gives CDR1 SGHTA, CDR2 FQGTGA. The CDR3 sequence is CASSLRGGSGNTIYF. Here the CDR3 DNA reads TGTGCCAGCAGCTTACGTGGGGGCTCTGGAAACACCATATATTTT.

The chain carries TRBV5-1 and TRBJ1-2, with TRBD1 identical over 10 bases. Trimming removed 6 bases from V and 6 bases from J; junction bases left unmatched: 8. CDR1 is SGHRS and CDR2 is YFSETQ in the germline V gene. The CDR3 sequence is 14 residues long. DNA for the CDR3: TGCGCCAGCACCCAGGGGGGGACAGGGGATGGCTACACCTTC. Translated: CASTQGGTGDGYTF. The entire variable domain, with the rest obtained from reference TRBV5-1 and TRBJ1-2, is as follows: KAGVTQTPRYLIKTRGQQVTLSCSPISGHRSVSWYQQTPGQGLQFLFEYFSETQRNKGNFPGRFSGRQFSNSRSEMNVSTLELGDSALYLCASTQGGTGDGYTFGSGTRLTVV.

The chain's CDR3 is CASSLRLAAYNEQFF. The CDR3 coding sequence is TGTGCCAGCAGCCTCCGACTAGCGGCCTACAATGAGCAGTTCTTC. The chain has TRBV9 and TRBJ2-1; TRBD2 matches 9 bases. The CDR3 totals 15 residues. Germline values: CDR1 SGDLS, CDR2 YYNGEE. Unmatched junction bases numbered 4, after V lost 4 bases and J lost 2 bases.

The rearrangement links TRBV7-9 to TRBJ1-4; possibly TRBD1 for D (6 bases). From germline, CDR1 is SEHNR and CDR2 FQNEAQ (reference sequence). V was pared by 3 bases and J by 8 bases, with 13 bases between. The CDR3 spans 14 residues. DNA for the CDR3: TGTGCCAGCAGCTTGGTGGGGGGCCAAGAAAAACTGTTTTTT. Its protein product is CASSLVGGQEKLFF.

The chain is built from TRBV5-8 and TRBJ2-5; D remains ambiguous. Germline V gene sequence: CDR1 SGHTS, CDR2 YDEGEE. The CDR3 is 15 amino acids. V shed 2 bases and J shed 5 bases, with 16 bases lying between them. CDR3 sequence: CASSFPDGNRETQYF. The CDR3 nucleotides read TGTGCCAGCAGCTTCCCAGACGGAAACCGGGAGACCCAGTACTTC.

The genes are TRBV23-1 and TRBJ1-6; 9 nucleotides align to TRBD1. TRBV23-1 is an ORF for which the function is uncertain. The J segment lost 10 bases and the V segment lost 3 bases, leaving 19 bases of the junction unmatched. CDR3 length: 19 residues. The DNA of the CDR3 is TGCGCCAGCAGTCAGATCGGACTAAACAGGGGGCCTTTTTGGTCACCCCTCCACTTT. This sequence encodes CASSQIGLNRGPFWSPLHF.

This clone was picked up a small number of times. J is TRBJ1-3 and V is TRBV18; perhaps TRBD1 as D (6 bases). Germline CDR1 and CDR2: KGHSH and LQKENI. V lost 1 base and J lost 0, with 7 bases in between. The CDR3 sequence is 15 residues long. The CDR3 DNA sequence: TGTGCCAGCTCACCACAGGGGGTCTCTGGAAACACCATATATTTT. It yields the protein CASSPQGVSGNTIYF.

The V and J genes are TRBV5-4 and TRBJ2-7, with 8 positions matching TRBD2. The V segment lost 0 bases and the J segment 1 base; nucleotides outside the gene matches: 6. CDR3 size: 16 residues. Per germline, CDR1 SGHNT and CDR2 YYREEE (reference sequence). Here the CDR3 reads CASSLVLAGGSYEQYF. The CDR3, as DNA: TGTGCCAGCAGCTTGGTTCTGGCGGGGGGTTCCTACGAGCAGTACTTC.

The V call is TRBV5-1, the J call TRBJ2-5; 9 bases line up with TRBD2. Germline-derived CDR1 and CDR2 are SGHRS and YFSETQ. The CDR3 totals 15 residues. J gave up 2 bases and V 6 bases, and 8 bases lay outside the gene matches. The CDR3 DNA sequence: TGCGCCAGCACCATTGGACTAGCGCAGCAAGAGACCCAGTACTTC. This translates into CASTIGLAQQETQYF.

V and J are TRBV7-9 and TRBJ1-1; D not certain. CDR3 size: 15 residues. Trimming removed 3 bases from V and 1 base from J, with 12 bases in between. Germline loops: CDR1 SEHNR, CDR2 FQNEAQ (reference sequence). DNA for the CDR3: TGTGCCAGCAGCTTTGTTGGGCATCGGAACACTGAAGCTTTCTTT. Amino acid sequence: CASSFVGHRNTEAFF. The complete variable domain, with remaining parts taken from reference TRBV7-9 and TRBJ1-1, reads DTGVSQNPRHKITKRGQNVTFRCDPISEHNRLYWYRQTLGQGPEFLTYFQNEAQLEKSRLLSDRFSAERPKGSFSTLEIQRTEQGDSAMYLCASSFVGHRNTEAFFGQGTRLTVV.

This clone came up a few times. The rearrangement links TRBV3-1 (or the pseudogene TRBV3-2) to TRBJ1-3; D not certain. Trimming stripped 2 bases from V and 6 bases from J, with 8 bases between. There are 13 residues in the CDR3. Per the germline V gene, CDR1 is LGHDT and CDR2 is YNNKEL (reference sequence). CDR3 protein: CASSQLVENTIYF. CDR3 coding DNA: TGTGCCAGCAGCCAATTAGTTGAAAACACCATATATTTT.

This chain connects TRBV6-5 to TRBJ2-1; D is perhaps TRBD2 (5 bases). V lost 6 bases to trimming and J lost 4 bases, with 10 bases between them. This CDR3 region has 13 residues. Germline V gene lookup returns CDR1 MNHEY and CDR2 SVGAGI. The CDR3 DNA reads TGTGCCAGCAGCAGGACTGATTACAATGAGCAGTTCTTC. Its translation is CASSRTDYNEQFF.

The chain combines TRBV12-3 or TRBV12-4 with TRBJ1-2, with a tentative D call TRBD1 (6 bases). The CDR3 is 13 residues long. V gave up 1 base and J gave up 5 bases, with 8 bases separating them. CDR3 amino acids: CASSLGQDYGYTF. The CDR3 DNA reads as TGTGCCAGCAGTTTAGGACAGGATTATGGCTACACCTTC.

The chain couples TRBV5-4 to TRBJ2-5; 7 bases line up with TRBD2. The V segment lost 4 bases and the J segment 1 base; nucleotides outside the gene matches: 13. The CDR3 is made up of 17 amino acids. Germline CDR1 is SGHNT and CDR2 is YYREEE (reference sequence). The CDR3 here is CASSPRTRNVIQETQYF. CDR3 nucleotides: TGTGCCAGCAGCCCACGGACTAGGAACGTAATCCAAGAGACCCAGTACTTC. Looking up the rest from reference TRBV5-4 and TRBJ2-5 gives the full variable domain: ETGVTQSPTHLIKTRGQQVTLRCSSQSGHNTVSWYQQALGQGPQFIFQYYREEENGRGNFPPRFSGLQFPNYSSELNVNALELDDSALYLCASSPRTRNVIQETQYFGPGTRLLVL.

The chain links TRBV28 to TRBJ1-3; unclear D gene. The CDR3 spans 15 residues. V dropped 1 base and J dropped 1 base, with 8 bases sitting between them. The germline CDR1 and CDR2 sequences are MDHEN and SYDVKM. The CDR3 sequence: CASSLFGLSGNTIYF. Written as DNA, the CDR3 is TGTGCCAGCAGTTTATTCGGGCTATCTGGAAACACCATATATTTT.

The CDR3 DNA sequence: TGTGCCACCAGTGATCCTTTAACAGGGTATGAGCAGTTCTTC. Its protein is CATSDPLTGYEQFF. The chain employs TRBV24-1 and TRBJ2-1, with D possibly being TRBD1 (6 bases). The CDR3 is 14 residues long. Germline CDR1 KGHDR, CDR2 SFDVKD. The germline V and J ends were trimmed by 3 bases and 8 bases, with 13 bases remaining between them.

The rearrangement joins TRBV2 to TRBJ2-5, with D uncertain. Trimming cost V 3 bases and J 5 bases, with 10 bases left between them. This CDR3 has 13 residues. Germline lookup yields CDR1 SNHLY and CDR2 FYNNEI. For the CDR3, the DNA is TGTGCCAGCAGTGAGGCCTACGGGGAGACCCAGTACTTC. Its translation: CASSEAYGETQYF.

This chain joins TRBV9 and TRBJ2-1; 10 positions match TRBD2. The CDR3 contains 15 residues. Germline CDR1 reads SGDLS; CDR2 reads YYNGEE. V shed 5 bases and J 5 bases; nucleotides not matched to a gene: 7. CDR3 loop: CASSRLAGAHNEQFF. CDR3 in DNA: TGTGCCAGCAGTCGTCTAGCGGGAGCGCACAATGAGCAGTTCTTC.